The 10 T cell receptor beta chains reported below all come from one sample, sequenced in a study of T cells in Graves' hyperthyroidism and ophthalmopathy. The investigators amplified TCR beta CDR3 regions from RNA transcripts. The TCR CDR3 first-round RT-PCR relied on the HTBI primer set. TCRdb redid the calling of the multiplex PCR reads with MiXCR, one entry per CDR3 protein. The repertoire holds roughly 750,000 distinct CDR3 sequences, with over 15% as singletons. Sequencing was performed on blood. All receptors derive from a man aged 18 to 35 with Graves' hyperthyroidism.

This clonotype was counted only a few times. J is TRBJ2-2 and V is TRBV20-1, with D perhaps TRBD2 (6 bases). Between the trimmed V and J ends, which lost 0 bases and 1 base, there was a span of 9 bases. Germline CDR1 reads DFQATT; CDR2 reads SNEGSKA (reference sequence). The CDR3 totals 15 residues. In nucleotides, the CDR3 is TGCAGTGCTAGAGATCGAGCGGGGAACACCGGGGAGCTGTTTTTT. It specifies CSARDRAGNTGELFF.

There are many counts of this clonotype. The chain couples TRBV7-9 to TRBJ1-4, with 8 bases lining up with TRBD1. V lost 5 bases, J lost 5 bases, and 4 bases stayed unmatched. Germline V gene lookup returns CDR1 SEHNR and CDR2 FQNEAQ (reference sequence). This CDR3 comprises 14 residues. CDR3 residues: CASSADRGNEKLFF. CDR3 sequence (DNA): TGTGCCAGCAGCGCCGACAGGGGCAATGAAAAACTGTTTTTT.

This clonotype was observed a handful of times. The chain recombines TRBV11-2 with TRBJ2-7; D not certain. With 0 bases removed from V and 0 bases from J, the gap between germline ends came to 6 bases. This CDR3 has 14 amino acids. From germline, CDR1 is SGHAT and CDR2 FQNNGV. CDR3 region: CASSLEGPSYEQYF. The CDR3 nucleotides are TGTGCCAGCAGCTTAGAAGGTCCCTCCTACGAGCAGTACTTC.

This clonotype was found many times. CDR3 region: CASSLVRGGDTQYF. The CDR3 nucleotides are TGTGCCAGCAGCTTAGTCAGGGGAGGGGATACGCAGTATTTT. The J gene is TRBJ2-3, the V gene TRBV7-9; tentative D call: TRBD2 (7 bases). From germline, CDR1 is SEHNR and CDR2 FQNEAQ (reference sequence). Trimming shortened V by 1 base and J by 6 bases, and 11 bases separated the two germline ends. The CDR3 has 14 residues.

There are many counts of this clonotype. The rearrangement uses TRBV28 and TRBJ1-1; D is unclear. The CDR3 is 10 residues long. Germline CDR1 MDHEN, CDR2 SYDVKM. V gave up 9 bases and J gave up 0 bases, with 2 bases separating them. Here the CDR3 reads CASMNTEAFF. CDR3 sequence (DNA): TGTGCCAGTATGAACACTGAAGCTTTCTTT.

This clonotype was observed a handful of times. The DNA for the CDR3 is TGTGCCAGCAGTTATGACCTAGGGAGGCCCTCCATGAACACTGAAGCTTTCTTT. This translates into CASSYDLGRPSMNTEAFF. The chain has TRBV6-2 or TRBV6-3 and TRBJ1-1; no firm D call. The ends were cut back, 3 bases at V and 0 bases at J, with 20 bases in the middle. Germline V gene data show CDR1 as MNHEY and CDR2 as SVGEGT. CDR3 size: 18 residues.

The V and J genes are TRBV4-1 and TRBJ1-4; 9 bases line up with TRBD1. The CDR3 length is 16 residues. The germline gives CDR1 MGHRA, CDR2 YSYEKL. J gave up 6 bases and V 1 base, and 6 bases lay outside the gene matches. CDR3 sequence: CASSQAPGQGDEKLFF. In DNA, the CDR3 is TGCGCCAGCAGCCAAGCACCGGGACAGGGAGATGAAAAACTGTTTTTT.

This clonotype was seen more than once but under ten times. This chain uses TRBV11-2 with TRBJ2-3, with 8 bases identical to TRBD2. CDR1 is SGHAT, CDR2 FQNNGV, per germline. The trim removed 3 bases at V and 3 bases at J, leaving 5 bases unmatched. The CDR3 contains 15 residues. This CDR3 reads CASSFAGGKTDTQYF. The CDR3 nucleotides are TGTGCCAGCAGCTTTGCGGGAGGAAAGACAGATACGCAGTATTTT. Full variable domain (outside the CDR3, taken from reference TRBV11-2 and TRBJ2-3): EAGVAQSPRYKIIEKRQSVAFWCNPISGHATLYWYQQILGQGPKLLIQFQNNGVVDDSQLPKDRFSAERLKGVDSTLKIQPAKLEDSAVYLCASSFAGGKTDTQYFGPGTRLTVL.

This clonotype was observed a few times. The chain joins TRBV2 to TRBJ2-5; D unclear. The CDR3 loop spans 12 amino acids. Trimming stripped 8 bases from V and 5 bases from J, with 12 bases between. The V gene's germline CDR1 is SNHLY and CDR2 FYNNEI. CDR3 DNA: TGTGCCAGCGGGTTAATGGGGGAGACCCAGTACTTC. It codes for CASGLMGETQYF.

This clonotype was detected only a few times. This sequence joins TRBV5-1 and TRBJ2-6; D might be TRBD1 (6 bases). This CDR3 region has 17 residues. Germline CDR1 SGHRS, CDR2 YFSETQ. Trimming took off 7 bases at V and 8 bases at J, with 25 bases between the two ends. The CDR3 DNA reads TGCGCCAGCTCCCAGGCGGCAGGGGCTTCCCCATCCAACGTCCTGACTTTC. This encodes CASSQAAGASPSNVLTF. Using reference TRBV5-1 and TRBJ2-6 for the parts outside the CDR3, the full variable domain is KAGVTQTPRYLIKTRGQQVTLSCSPISGHRSVSWYQQTPGQGLQFLFEYFSETQRNKGNFPGRFSGRQFSNSRSEMNVSTLELGDSALYLCASSQAAGASPSNVLTFGAGSRLTVL.